This T cell receptor (beta chain) was identified during a study of response to subunit inactivated influenza vaccine. Study conclusions and caveats: There was a suggestion from the authors that each seasonal influenza vaccination recruits few new T cells.

TCRdb ran MiXCR on the RT-PCR reads and lists one entry per CDR3 protein. The sample consists of 550,000 to 650,000 distinct CDR3 sequences, around 11% of them appearing once. Per the germline V gene, CDR1 is SNHLY and CDR2 is FYNNEI. This CDR3 has 11 amino acids. V lost 4 bases and J 5 bases, leaving 6 bases between the germline ends. About this clonotype itself: Its target is unknown.

The sequence was collected from a man aged 45 to 65 who received an inactivated influenza vaccine. This sample comprised PBMCs from blood, obtained on the day of vaccination. The chain carries TRBV2 and TRBJ2-7; D not certain. In nucleotides, the CDR3 is TGTGCCAGCAGTGGGAACAACGAGCAGTACTTC. This translates into CASSGNNEQYF.